This T cell receptor beta chain was retrieved from a study of T cell repertoires in cytomegalovirus infection (dated 2019 in TCRdb). Notes on the research overall: Peptide stimulations targeted recently identified HLA-C-restricted CMV epitopes, whose presentation resists viral immunomodulation, together with well-studied HLA-B-restricted epitopes. Donor HLA type was relevant to the analysis, because carriage of CMV infection together with the matching HLA type was indicated by public TCR beta signatures. General findings and caveats noted by the study authors: In both this cohort and an independent 352-donor cohort, the cumulative frequency of public TCR beta family members distinguished carriers of CMV infection plus the relevant HLA type. The ex vivo response was dominated by HLA-C-restricted CMV-specific TCR beta clonotypes, which also provided the single most frequent clonotype in two of eight donors.

The sample was run on an Illumina HiSeq 1500. TCRdb applied fastp at Q25 and MiXCR to the public reads, then kept only in-frame beta chains. Rows matching on CDR3 protein sequence are summarized as one entry with the most common DNA and genes. Here the sample has some 940,000 distinct CDR3 sequences; less than 35% occur a single time. Roughly 13% of the sample comes from the top ten. For this clonotype: What antigen it recognizes has not been identified. No much larger clone is present one base from it, and per-base qualities are unavailable.

Interpreted using the paper, the treatment or condition label stands for: in vitro stimulation with specific CMV peptide epitopes to enrich CMV-specific T cells. From cysteine to valine, the CDR3 is 20 amino acids long. The CDR3 DNA has 60 bases and is translated from base 1. CDR1 and CDR2 are read off the germline V gene as SNHLY and FYNNEI. V and J lose 1 base and 3 bases, and a span of 28 bases separates them. The receptor was derived from a human donor in good health (CMV status not recorded). Some clones in this sample may be carry-over from other donors' samples. This chain is built from TRBV2 and TRBJ2-7, with a tentative D gene TRBD2 over 9 matching bases. Sequences were derived from cultured CD8+ T cells from PBMCs, sampled from culture after CMV antigen stimulation. CDR3 reads: CASSEGPQGAATSGFYEQYV. The bases are TGTGCCAGCAGTGAAGGTCCCCAGGGGGCAGCGACTAGCGGCTTCTACGAGCAGTACGTC.